The 22 T cell receptor beta chains below come from one sample, sequenced in a study of T-cell reconstitution after alpha-beta-depleted transplantation in children (dated by TCRdb to about 2016). This sample's treatment or condition label indicates: allogeneic hematopoietic cell transplantation with graft depleted of TCRalphabeta T cells and CD19 B cells. The library was made by PCR. The sequencing machine was an Illumina HiSeq 2500. To normalize quantification of the TCRbeta repertoire, the TCR libraries were built with molecular barcoding that relied on unique molecular identifiers. Clones were called with MiXCR by TCRdb after fastp trimmed the public reads at Q25, and only in-frame beta chains were retained. Every CDR3 protein is listed once, alongside the most common genes and DNA of its rows. This sample has 540,000 or so distinct CDR3 sequences in its table, and roughly 23% of those were observed once. Approximately 14% of the sample lies in the top ten.

This material consisted of PBMCs, mostly from graft donor cells, taken 360 days after TCRalphabeta/CD19-depleted stem cell transplant. The receptors here all came from a boy younger than two who had a stem cell transplant for acute myeloid leukemia, so the T cells may come from the graft donor.

This clonotype has at least ten counts. CDR3 DNA sequence: TGTGCCAGCAGCCCAAGACAGAACACTGAAGCTTTCTTT. Translated, it gives CASSPRQNTEAFF. V usage is TRBV7-2 and J usage is TRBJ1-1; no reliable D call. CDR3 size: 13 residues. The germline CDR1 and CDR2 sequences are SGHTA and FQGNSA. The V and J ends lost 5 bases and 1 base respectively, with 8 bases between them.

This clonotype was seen more than once but under ten times. This rearrangement joins TRBV20-1 to TRBJ2-6; D is undetermined. The germline V gene encodes CDR1 DFQATT and CDR2 SNEGSKA (reference sequence). The CDR3 runs 17 residues. Trimming pared 0 bases from V and 0 bases from J, leaving 12 bases between. DNA of the CDR3: TGCAGTGCTAGAGACGCCGGACGGCGCTCTGGGGCCAACGTCCTGACTTTC. Residues: CSARDAGRRSGANVLTF.

This clonotype has a handful of counts. The rearrangement links TRBV7-2 to TRBJ2-3; D remains ambiguous. CDR1 and CDR2 (germline): SGHTA, FQGNSA. The ends were cut back, 5 bases at V and 6 bases at J, with 15 bases in the middle. The CDR3 covers 14 residues. Written as DNA, the CDR3 is TGTGCCAGCAGCCGCCCGGGCCGGCGGGATACGCAGTATTTT. Translated: CASSRPGRRDTQYF.

The chain recombines TRBV5-1 with TRBJ2-1; 8 nucleotides match TRBD1. The length of the CDR3 is 18 residues. J was trimmed by 4 bases and V by 1 base; bases with no gene match: 13. Germline loops: CDR1 SGHRS, CDR2 YFSETQ. The CDR3 loop is CASSLRGTGRTIYNEQFF. In nucleotides, the CDR3 is TGCGCCAGCAGCTTGCGAGGGACAGGTAGGACCATTTACAATGAGCAGTTCTTC.

This chain's CDR3 is CSAPGGTYSYNEQFF. The CDR3 DNA reads as TGCAGTGCCCCCGGGGGCACCTATTCCTACAATGAGCAGTTCTTC. V usage is TRBV20-1 and J usage is TRBJ2-1; D may correspond to TRBD1 or TRBD2 (6 bases each). Germline V lookup: CDR1 DFQATT, CDR2 SNEGSKA (reference sequence). The V gene lost 6 bases and the J gene lost 1 base, with 16 bases spanning the gap. CDR3 length equals 15 residues.

The V call is TRBV5-1, the J call TRBJ2-1, with TRBD2 matching 13 bases. Germline lookup yields CDR1 SGHRS and CDR2 YFSETQ. There are 13 residues in the CDR3. V lost 9 bases to trimming and J lost 9 bases; unmatched junction nucleotides: 6. The DNA for the CDR3 is TGCGCCACCACACTAGCGGGGGGGCTTGAGCAGTTCTTC. Encoded protein: CATTLAGGLEQFF.

This clonotype was observed a handful of times. This sequence joins TRBV5-1 and TRBJ2-7, with 7 bases aligning to TRBD1. This CDR3 is 14 amino acids long. Germline loops: CDR1 SGHRS, CDR2 YFSETQ. The J segment lost 2 bases and the V segment lost 4 bases, leaving 6 bases of the junction unmatched. CDR3 loop: CASSPSGQAYEQYV. The CDR3 nucleotides are TGCGCCAGCAGCCCCTCTGGACAGGCCTACGAGCAGTACGTC.

This clonotype was observed many times. CDR3 loop: CASMGSVEKLFF. For the CDR3, the DNA is TGTGCCAGTATGGGCTCGGTGGAAAAACTGTTTTTT. The rearrangement joins TRBV19 to TRBJ1-4; D is unclear. The V end lost 7 bases, the J end lost 8 bases, and 11 bases lay between the germline ends. This CDR3 contains 12 residues. Per the germline V gene, CDR1 is LNHDA and CDR2 is SQIVND (reference sequence).

This chain connects TRBV20-1 to TRBJ2-2, with 14 bases matching TRBD2. Germline CDR1 DFQATT, CDR2 SNEGSKA (reference sequence). Trimming took 5 bases from V and 4 from J; bases not matched to a gene: 12. The CDR3 sequence is 18 residues long. The CDR3 sequence: CSASARLAGGPVTGELFF. CDR3 DNA sequence: TGCAGTGCTTCCGCCCGACTAGCGGGGGGGCCGGTCACCGGGGAGCTGTTTTTT.

This clonotype was counted at least ten times. The rearrangement links TRBV25-1 to TRBJ2-5, with D perhaps TRBD1 or TRBD2 (5 bases each). This CDR3 contains 14 residues. The V gene lost 4 bases and the J gene lost 2 bases, with 11 bases spanning the gap. The germline V gene has CDR1 MGHDK and CDR2 SYGVNS. CDR3 sequence (DNA): TGTGCCAGCAGTGCCCGGGGCAATCAAGAGACCCAGTACTTC. Its protein is CASSARGNQETQYF.

This clonotype has ten or more counts. This chain joins TRBV2 and TRBJ2-3; D ambiguous. CDR3 length: 14 amino acids. Germline V gene data show CDR1 as SNHLY and CDR2 as FYNNEI. The V end lost 7 bases, the J end lost 3 bases, and 14 bases lay between the germline ends. CDR3 DNA: TGTGCCAGCACTGGCTACCCTCCGACAGATACGCAGTATTTT. Protein product: CASTGYPPTDTQYF.

The chain carries TRBV6-5 and TRBJ2-7; TRBD1 aligns across 9 bases. CDR3 size: 18 residues. Germline V gene lookup returns CDR1 MNHEY and CDR2 SVGAGI. Trimming at V came to 4 bases and at J to 0 bases, leaving 13 bases not matched to a gene. Written as DNA, the CDR3 is TGTGCCAGCAGTTCACAGGGGGCGCCCCCGCATATCTCCTACGAGCAGTACGTC. Protein: CASSSQGAPPHISYEQYV.

In this sample, this clonotype turned up a few times. The V gene is TRBV18, the J gene TRBJ1-1; D unclear. This CDR3 contains 13 residues. Germline V gene data show CDR1 as KGHSH and CDR2 as LQKENI. V lost 3 bases, J lost 5 bases, and 10 bases lay in between. The CDR3 DNA reads TGTGCCAGCTCACCGGCAGTGGATACTGAAGCTTTCTTT. Translating it yields CASSPAVDTEAFF.

This clonotype was seen repeatedly, ten times or more. The rearrangement links TRBV29-1 to TRBJ2-7; the D gene is possibly TRBD1 (5 bases). Germline V gene lookup returns CDR1 SQVTM and CDR2 ANQGSEA. This CDR3 region has 12 residues. Trimming shortened V by 1 base and J by 7 bases, and 11 bases separated the two germline ends. The CDR3 region has the DNA TGCAGCGTTGAAGGCAGGGCGAGGGAGCAGTACTTC. Translated, it gives CSVEGRAREQYF.

As regards this clonotype: It may be a read error: a sequence one base away is much more abundant. The chain employs TRBV20-1 and TRBJ1-1; D call uncertain. The CDR3 extends over 10 amino acids. The V gene's germline CDR1 is DFQATT and CDR2 SNEGSKA (reference sequence). The V end was cut by 8 bases, the J end by 5 bases, with 9 bases between. The CDR3: CSSIFTEAFF. The CDR3 DNA reads TGCAGTTCTATTTTTACTGAAGCTTTCTTT.

This clonotype was observed many times. V is TRBV4-3 and J is TRBJ1-1; 8 nucleotides agree with TRBD1. Germline V gene sequence: CDR1 LGHNA, CDR2 YSLEER. Losses at the gene ends were 5 bases for V and 1 base for J; bases not matched to a gene: 6. The CDR3 is 15 residues long. The CDR3 spells CASSIGTGPNTEAFF. The CDR3 bases are TGCGCCAGCAGCATTGGGACAGGACCGAACACTGAAGCTTTCTTT.

The chain has TRBV20-1 and TRBJ2-5; D is unresolved. The V and J ends lost 6 bases and 3 bases respectively, with 8 bases between them. This CDR3 contains 11 residues. Per germline, CDR1 DFQATT and CDR2 SNEGSKA (reference sequence). CDR3 residues: CSAGRKETQYF. The CDR3 nucleotides are TGCAGTGCCGGGCGGAAAGAGACCCAGTACTTC.

V usage is TRBV6-1 and J usage is TRBJ2-3, with 10 bases that match TRBD1. CDR1 MNHNS and CDR2 SASEGT come from the germline V gene. After removal of 8 bases from V and 5 bases from J, the junction contained 7 bases not matched to a gene. The CDR3 totals 14 residues. This chain's CDR3 is CASQDRGIEDTQYF. CDR3 DNA sequence: TGTGCCAGCCAGGACAGGGGGATTGAAGATACGCAGTATTTT.

This clonotype has just a few counts. The rearrangement joins TRBV20-1 to TRBJ2-3; D is perhaps TRBD1 (6 bases). Germline V CDR1 and CDR2: DFQATT, SNEGSKA (reference sequence). The CDR3 is 16 amino acids. The V gene lost 0 bases and the J gene lost 1 base, with 14 bases spanning the gap. The CDR3 sequence: CSARDLQGFGTDTQYF. CDR3 DNA sequence: TGCAGTGCTAGAGATCTACAGGGATTCGGCACAGATACGCAGTATTTT.

The rearrangement links TRBV11-1 to TRBJ2-7; 13 nucleotides match TRBD2. Germline CDR1 is SGHAT and CDR2 is FQDESV (reference sequence). With V trimmed by 5 bases and J by 3 bases, 1 base remained unmatched. The CDR3 loop spans 14 amino acids. CDR3 sequence: CASSGTSGDYEQYF. Written as DNA, the CDR3 is TGTGCCAGCAGCGGGACTAGCGGGGACTACGAGCAGTACTTC.

The chain carries TRBV28 and TRBJ2-3, with 12 bases matching TRBD2. CDR3 length: 18 amino acids. The V gene end was trimmed by 3 bases and the J gene end by 2 bases; junction bases not matched to a gene: 9. Germline values: CDR1 MDHEN, CDR2 SYDVKM. The CDR3 region is CASSFLASGGGLTDTQYF. The CDR3 bases are TGTGCCAGCAGTTTTTTGGCTAGCGGGGGGGGACTCACAGATACGCAGTATTTT.

This clonotype has a handful of counts. The V and J genes are TRBV7-2 and TRBJ2-5; D is perhaps TRBD2 (7 bases). Germline V lookup: CDR1 SGHTA, CDR2 FQGNSA. V lost 2 bases and J 3 bases, leaving 16 bases between the germline ends. The CDR3 contains 16 residues. CDR3 residues: CASSLRGGGYKETQYF. The CDR3 DNA reads TGTGCCAGCAGCTTAAGGGGGGGAGGCTACAAAGAGACCCAGTACTTC.